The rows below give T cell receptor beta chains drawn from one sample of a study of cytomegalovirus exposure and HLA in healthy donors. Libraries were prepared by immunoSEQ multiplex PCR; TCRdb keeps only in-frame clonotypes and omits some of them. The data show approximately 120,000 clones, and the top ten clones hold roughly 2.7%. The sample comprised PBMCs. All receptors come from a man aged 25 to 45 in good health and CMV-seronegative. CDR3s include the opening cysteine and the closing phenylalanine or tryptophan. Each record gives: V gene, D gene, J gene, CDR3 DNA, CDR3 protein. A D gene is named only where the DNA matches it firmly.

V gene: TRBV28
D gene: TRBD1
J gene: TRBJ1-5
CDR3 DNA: TGTGCCAGCAGAGAGACAGGGATCACCGATCAGCCCCAGCATTTT
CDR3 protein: CASRETGITDQPQHF

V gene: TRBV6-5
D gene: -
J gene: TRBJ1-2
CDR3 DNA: TGTGCCAGCAGTTACTCTACGACAGGTCGGGGCTACACCTTC
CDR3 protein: CASSYSTTGRGYTF

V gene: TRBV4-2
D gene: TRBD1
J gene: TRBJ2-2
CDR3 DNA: TGTGCCAGCAGCCAAGGAATCAGGGGGCGAATCGGGGAGCTGTTTTTT
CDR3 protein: CASSQGIRGRIGELFF

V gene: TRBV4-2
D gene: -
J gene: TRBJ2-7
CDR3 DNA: TGTGCCAGCAGCCAAGGTCGGAGTGGGACATTAGGCGAGCAGTACTTC
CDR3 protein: CASSQGRSGTLGEQYF

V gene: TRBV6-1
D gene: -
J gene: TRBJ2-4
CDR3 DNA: TGTGCCAGCCGGGTTCTAGATTGGGACATTCAGTACTTC
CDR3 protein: CASRVLDWDIQYF

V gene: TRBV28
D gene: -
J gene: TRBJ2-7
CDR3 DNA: TGTGCCAGCAGTTTATTTTTACGGGACACCAACTACGAGCAGTACTTC
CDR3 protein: CASSLFLRDTNYEQYF

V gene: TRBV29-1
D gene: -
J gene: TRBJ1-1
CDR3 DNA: TGCAGCGTTGATCGGGGGACTGAAGCTTTCTTT
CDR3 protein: CSVDRGTEAFF

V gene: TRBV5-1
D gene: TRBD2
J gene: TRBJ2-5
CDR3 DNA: TGCGCCAGCAGCTTGGAGTCGCGGGAGAGGTGGGAGACCCAGTACTTC
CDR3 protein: CASSLESRERWETQYF

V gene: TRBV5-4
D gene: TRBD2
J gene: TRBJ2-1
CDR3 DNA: TGTGCCAGCAGCTTACTAGCGGGACCCTACAATGAGCAGTTCTTC
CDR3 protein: CASSLLAGPYNEQFF

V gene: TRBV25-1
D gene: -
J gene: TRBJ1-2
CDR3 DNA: TGTGCCAGCAGTGAATGGGCAGGCCAAGACTATGGCTACACCTTC
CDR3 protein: CASSEWAGQDYGYTF

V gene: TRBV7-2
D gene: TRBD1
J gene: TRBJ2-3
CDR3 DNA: TGTGCCAGCAGCTTACAGGGGACAGGGGCAGATACGCAGTATTTT
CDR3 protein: CASSLQGTGADTQYF

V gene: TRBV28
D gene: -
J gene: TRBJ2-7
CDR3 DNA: TGTGCCAGCAGTAAAAGAACGCAGGTCCGCCGCCGCGAGCAGTACTTC
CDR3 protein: CASSKRTQVRRREQYF

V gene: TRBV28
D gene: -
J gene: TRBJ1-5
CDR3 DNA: TGTGCCAGCAACCATCGGGGGTTGTCTGGCAATCAGCCCCAGCATTTT
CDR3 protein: CASNHRGLSGNQPQHF

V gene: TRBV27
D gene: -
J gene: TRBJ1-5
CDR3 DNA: TGTGCCAGCAGCCTCTGGGGGCGTAGCAATCAGCCCCAGCATTTT
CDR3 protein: CASSLWGRSNQPQHF

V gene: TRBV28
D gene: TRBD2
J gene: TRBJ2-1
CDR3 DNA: TGTGCCAGCAGTTCGACTAGCGGGAGCCCTAGGCTTGTGCAGTTCTTC
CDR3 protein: CASSSTSGSPRLVQFF

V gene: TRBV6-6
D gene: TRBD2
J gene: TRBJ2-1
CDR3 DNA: TGTGCCAGCCGTCTCCGGACTAGGTACAATGAGCAGTTCTTC
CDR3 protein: CASRLRTRYNEQFF

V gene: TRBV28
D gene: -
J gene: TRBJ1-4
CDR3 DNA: TGTGCCAGCAACAAATCAGGGAATGAAAAACTGTTTTTT
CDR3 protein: CASNKSGNEKLFF

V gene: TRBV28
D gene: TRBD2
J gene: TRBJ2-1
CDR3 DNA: TGTGCCAGCAGCCCCCCGCTAGCGGGTAAGAATGAGCAGTTCTTC
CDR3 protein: CASSPPLAGKNEQFF

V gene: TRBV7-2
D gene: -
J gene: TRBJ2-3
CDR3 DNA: TGTGCCAGCAGCCCCTCTTGGCGGGGGCGCACAGATACGCAGTATTTT
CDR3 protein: CASSPSWRGRTDTQYF

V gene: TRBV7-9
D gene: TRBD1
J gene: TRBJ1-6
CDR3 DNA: TGTGCCAGCAGCCCCCGGACAGGGGCGGAGAATTCACCCCTCCACTTT
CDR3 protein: CASSPRTGAENSPLHF